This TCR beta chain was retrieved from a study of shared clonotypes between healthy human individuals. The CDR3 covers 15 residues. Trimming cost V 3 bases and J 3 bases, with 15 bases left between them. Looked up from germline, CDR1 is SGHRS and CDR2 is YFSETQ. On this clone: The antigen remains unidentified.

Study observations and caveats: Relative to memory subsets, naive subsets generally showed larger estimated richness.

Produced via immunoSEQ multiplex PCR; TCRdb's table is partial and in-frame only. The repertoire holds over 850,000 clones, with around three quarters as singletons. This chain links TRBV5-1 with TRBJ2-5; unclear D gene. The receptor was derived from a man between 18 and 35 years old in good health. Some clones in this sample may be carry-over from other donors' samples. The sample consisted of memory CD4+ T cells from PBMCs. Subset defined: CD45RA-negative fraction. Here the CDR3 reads CASSSTPEMEETQYF. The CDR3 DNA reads TGCGCCAGCAGCTCCACCCCAGAGATGGAAGAGACCCAGTACTTC.